These 23 T cell receptor beta chains originate from one sample sequenced in a study of blood T cell repertoires in COVID-19. The table came from immunoSEQ multiplex PCR; TCRdb's copy has only in-frame clones and leaves some out. The sample includes some 250,000 clones, 80% to 90% seen only once; the top ten take roughly 1.9%. The sequenced sample was peripheral blood. These receptors came from a man under 40 with active or convalescent COVID-19.

A remark on this clone: An end of the junction differs from the germline gene, which may be a read error. V gene TRBV5-8 combines with J gene TRBJ2-7; 9 nucleotides agree with TRBD1. Germline V gene lookup returns CDR1 SGHTS and CDR2 YDEGEE. This CDR3 comprises 15 residues. CDR3 sequence: CVSSPGTGLSYEQYF. CDR3 DNA: TGTGTCAGCAGCCCGGGGACAGGGCTCTCCTACGAGCAGTACTTC.

The rearrangement joins TRBV13 to TRBJ2-3; D gene unclear. Germline V CDR1 and CDR2: PRHDT, FYEKMQ (reference sequence). Trimming removed 5 bases at V and 6 bases at J, with 9 bases between. The CDR3 consists of 12 residues. CDR3 DNA: TGTGCCAGCAGCCCCTCTACCGATACGCAGTATTTT. It specifies CASSPSTDTQYF.

The chain joins TRBV6-4 to TRBJ2-3; 7 bases agree with TRBD2. This CDR3 contains 15 residues. The ends lost 4 bases at V and 0 bases at J; junction bases unmatched: 4. The germline CDR1 and CDR2 sequences are MRHNA and SNTAGT. The CDR3 here is CASSATAGSTDTQYF. CDR3 DNA: TGTGCCAGCAGTGCGACAGCGGGAAGCACAGATACGCAGTATTTT.

V gene TRBV7-6 combines with J gene TRBJ1-3; D is ambiguous. With 0 bases removed from V and 1 base from J, the gap between germline ends came to 7 bases. Germline CDR1 is SGHVS and CDR2 is FNYEAQ. This CDR3 has 15 amino acids. The CDR3 spells CASSLARGSGNTIYF. The CDR3 DNA follows: TGTGCCAGCAGCTTAGCGCGAGGGTCTGGAAACACCATATATTTT.

The CDR3 reads CASSVASQGPGNTGELFF. CDR3 DNA sequence: TGTGCCAGCAGCGTAGCAAGCCAGGGCCCGGGGAACACCGGGGAGCTGTTTTTT. The gene calls are TRBV9 and TRBJ2-2; D might be TRBD1 (5 bases). The V gene lost 0 bases and the J gene lost 1 base, with 16 bases spanning the gap. Per the germline V gene, CDR1 is SGDLS and CDR2 is YYNGEE. The CDR3 is 18 residues long.

The chain carries TRBV7-9 and TRBJ1-2; TRBD1 might be the D (5 bases). This CDR3 is built from 14 residues. The germline V and J ends were trimmed by 5 bases and 0 bases, with 10 bases remaining between them. Germline V gene lookup returns CDR1 SEHNR and CDR2 FQNEAQ (reference sequence). The CDR3 DNA reads as TGTGCCAGCAGCCCGACAGTAGCTAACTATGGCTACACCTTC. Residues: CASSPTVANYGYTF.

This rearrangement joins TRBV3-1 (or the pseudogene TRBV3-2) to TRBJ2-3; D is unresolved. The CDR3 covers 13 residues. Trimming shortened V by 4 bases and J by 5 bases, and 10 bases separated the two germline ends. Looked up from germline, CDR1 is LGHDT and CDR2 is YNNKEL (reference sequence). The CDR3 loop is CASSPSGGDTQYF. The CDR3 DNA reads TGTGCCAGCAGCCCATCCGGCGGAGATACGCAGTATTTT.

The chain joins TRBV12-3 or TRBV12-4 to TRBJ2-1; D may be TRBD2 (5 bases). CDR3 size: 13 residues. Trimming took off 4 bases at V and 5 bases at J, with 9 bases between the two ends. CDR3 in amino acids: CASSSRTDNEQFF. CDR3 DNA: TGTGCCAGCAGTTCCCGGACTGACAATGAGCAGTTCTTC.

This chain connects TRBV11-2 to TRBJ2-2; tentatively, D is TRBD1 (5 bases). Germline V lookup: CDR1 SGHAT, CDR2 FQNNGV. With 5 bases removed from V and 5 bases from J, the gap between germline ends came to 18 bases. The length of the CDR3 is 16 residues. The CDR3, as DNA: TGTGCCAGCAGCCTAAGGGGCGACGGTTATACCGGGGAGCTGTTTTTT. Protein product: CASSLRGDGYTGELFF.

Points on this clone: The CDR3 does not close with the conserved phenylalanine or tryptophan, likely indicating a read error. It is unclear where the CDR3 begins or ends on the DNA, so no DNA is shown, and the CDR3 is as TCRdb lists it. The chain employs TRBV5-8 and TRBJ1-1; the D segment call TRBD1 is taken from the table without a DNA check. The CDR3 sequence runs 9 residues, both termini included. Germline-derived CDR1 and CDR2 are SGHTS and YDEGEE. Here the CDR3 reads CASSQRQGG.

The chain combines TRBV5-1 with TRBJ1-1; D not resolved. V lost 0 bases and J 3 bases, leaving 6 bases between the germline ends. Germline loops: CDR1 SGHRS, CDR2 YFSETQ. This CDR3 has 13 amino acids. CDR3 amino acids: CASSLVGDTEAFF. CDR3 coding DNA: TGCGCCAGCAGCTTGGTCGGGGACACTGAAGCTTTCTTT.

The chain carries TRBV15 and TRBJ2-7, with 7 bases matching TRBD1. Trimming cost V 5 bases and J 2 bases; bases outside gene matches: 6. Germline CDR1 LNHNV, CDR2 YYDKDF (reference sequence). The CDR3 loop spans 14 amino acids. The CDR3 coding sequence is TGTGCCACCAGCGGCACGGGACAGCCCTACGAGCAGTACTTC. Encoded protein: CATSGTGQPYEQYF.

The V gene is TRBV20-1, the J gene TRBJ1-4, with TRBD1 matching over 8 bases. The ends lost 3 bases at V and 3 bases at J; junction bases unmatched: 9. Germline-derived CDR1 and CDR2 are DFQATT and SNEGSKA (reference sequence). This CDR3 region has 16 residues. The CDR3 DNA reads as TGCAGTGCTAGTGCATGGGACAGGCACTCTAATGAAAAACTGTTTTTT. Protein: CSASAWDRHSNEKLFF.

This clone is a singleton in its sample. V and J are TRBV6-1 and TRBJ2-5; 7 bases line up with TRBD1. The CDR3 contains 16 residues. CDR1 and CDR2 (germline): MNHNS, SASEGT. The V segment lost 1 base and the J segment 0 bases; nucleotides outside the gene matches: 5. CDR3 nucleotide sequence: TGTGCCAGCAGTGAAGAGGTCAGGGGGTACCAAGAGACCCAGTACTTC. Translation: CASSEEVRGYQETQYF.

For this clone: At the DNA level, this CDR3 is encoded by other sequences in the same sample as well. The chain couples TRBV19 to TRBJ1-1; the D is unclear. This CDR3 is built from 13 residues. CDR1 is LNHDA, CDR2 SQIVND, per germline (reference sequence). Trimming took 2 bases from V and 1 from J, leaving 5 bases between them. For the CDR3, the DNA is TGTGCCAGTAGTATATCGGGGAACACTGAAGCTTTCTTT. It is translated as CASSISGNTEAFF. Full variable domain (rest looked up from reference TRBV19 and TRBJ1-1): DGGITQSPKYLFRKEGQNVTLSCEQNLNHDAMYWYRQDPGQGLRLIYYSQIVNDFQKGDIAEGYSVSREKKESFPLTVTSAQKNPTAFYLCASSISGNTEAFFGQGTRLTVV.

The chain has TRBV7-6 and TRBJ2-3, with 10 bases aligning to TRBD2. The germline gives CDR1 SGHVS, CDR2 FNYEAQ. V was pared by 5 bases and J by 4 bases, with 9 bases of the junction left unmatched. The length of the CDR3 is 16 residues. CDR3 nucleotides: TGTGCCAGCAGCCCCCTTAGCGGGGGGCCCCCAGATACGCAGTATTTT. This encodes CASSPLSGGPPDTQYF.

The V and J genes are TRBV7-7 and TRBJ2-2; D is undetermined. Germline V CDR1 and CDR2: SSHAT, FNYEAQ (reference sequence). The length of the CDR3 is 14 residues. Trimming removed 4 bases from V and 3 bases from J, with 9 bases in between. The CDR3 region is CASSSDRDTGELFF. The CDR3 nucleotides read TGTGCCAGCAGCTCCGATCGGGACACCGGGGAGCTGTTTTTT.

The rearrangement links TRBV10-2 to TRBJ1-1, with 7 positions matching TRBD1. The trim removed 5 bases at V and 6 bases at J, leaving 3 bases unmatched. Germline loops: CDR1 WSHSY, CDR2 SAAADI. The length of the CDR3 is 12 residues. The CDR3 here is CASSRGHAEAFF. DNA of the CDR3: TGCGCCAGCAGTAGGGGGCACGCTGAAGCTTTCTTT.

The chain employs TRBV29-1 and TRBJ2-7; possibly TRBD1 for D (6 bases). The CDR3 totals 14 residues. The V gene lost 6 bases and the J gene lost 3 bases, with 18 bases spanning the gap. Germline values: CDR1 SQVTM, CDR2 ANQGSEA. CDR3 protein: CSVSPGTPSYEQYF. Here the CDR3 DNA reads TGCAGCGTCAGCCCCGGGACACCAAGCTACGAGCAGTACTTC.

This clone was counted only a few times. The chain couples TRBV10-3 to TRBJ2-2; unclear D gene. This CDR3 comprises 15 residues. CDR1 and CDR2 from the germline V gene are ENHRY and SYGVKD. V shed 3 bases and J shed 10 bases, with 18 bases lying between them. CDR3 sequence: CAISDWADLRMELFF. Here the CDR3 DNA reads TGTGCCATCAGTGACTGGGCCGATCTCAGGATGGAGCTGTTTTTT.

The J gene is TRBJ1-1, the V gene TRBV6-5, with a possible D match to TRBD1 (6 bases). Looked up from germline, CDR1 is MNHEY and CDR2 is SVGAGI. This CDR3 is built from 15 residues. V lost 6 bases, J lost 1 base, and 15 bases lay in between. The CDR3 region has the DNA TGTGCCAGCAGGTGGGCCGGGACAACGAACACTGAAGCTTTCTTT. Its protein is CASRWAGTTNTEAFF.

This sequence joins TRBV27 and TRBJ2-7; TRBD2 matches 7 bases. After removal of 5 bases from V and 3 bases from J, the junction contained 4 bases not matched to a gene. This CDR3 is built from 13 residues. Germline V gene lookup returns CDR1 MNHEY and CDR2 SMNVEV (reference sequence). As DNA, the CDR3 is TGTGCCAGCAGTATCGGACTAGGCTACGAGCAGTACTTC. Amino acids: CASSIGLGYEQYF.

This chain uses TRBV9 with TRBJ2-5; 7 bases align to TRBD1. From germline, CDR1 is SGDLS and CDR2 YYNGEE. The CDR3 contains 14 residues. Trimming cost V 3 bases and J 1 base; bases outside gene matches: 3. CDR3 nucleotide sequence: TGTGCCAGCAGCGAGAGGACAGGCCAAGAGACCCAGTACTTC. This gives the protein CASSERTGQETQYF.